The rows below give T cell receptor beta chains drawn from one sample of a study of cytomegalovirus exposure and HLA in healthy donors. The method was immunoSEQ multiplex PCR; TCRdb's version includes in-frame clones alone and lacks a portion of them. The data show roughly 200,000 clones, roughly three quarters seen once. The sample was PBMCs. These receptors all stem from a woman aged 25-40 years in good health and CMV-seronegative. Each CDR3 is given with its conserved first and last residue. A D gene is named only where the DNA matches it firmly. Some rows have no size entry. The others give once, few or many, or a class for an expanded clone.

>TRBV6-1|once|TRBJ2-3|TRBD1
CASRYRDRRDTQYF
TGTGCCAGCAGGTACCGGGACAGGCGAGATACGCAGTATTTT
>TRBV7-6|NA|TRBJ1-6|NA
CASSLASGNSPLHF
TGTGCCAGCAGCTTAGCCTCCGGTAATTCACCCCTCCACTTT
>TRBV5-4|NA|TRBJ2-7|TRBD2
CASSFLAGGDEQYF
TGTGCCAGCAGCTTCCTAGCGGGGGGCGACGAGCAGTACTTC
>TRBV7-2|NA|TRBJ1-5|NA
CASSPGDQPQHF
TGTGCCAGCAGCCCGGGGGACCAGCCCCAGCATTTT
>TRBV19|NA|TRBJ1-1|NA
CASSIGNTEAFF
TGTGCCAGTAGTATCGGGAACACTGAAGCTTTCTTT
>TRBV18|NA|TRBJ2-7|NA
CASSPPGRQAGQYF
TGTGCCAGCTCACCACCGGGCAGGCAAGCCGGGCAGTACTTC
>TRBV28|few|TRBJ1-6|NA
CASSLPGNVRSPLHF
TGTGCCAGCAGTTTACCAGGGAATGTTCGTTCACCCCTCCACTTT
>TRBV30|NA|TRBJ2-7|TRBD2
CAWSVGFLAAYEQYF
TGTGCCTGGAGTGTAGGCTTCCTAGCGGCCTACGAGCAGTACTTC
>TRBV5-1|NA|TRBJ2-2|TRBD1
CASSLILQGARSGELFF
TGCGCCAGCAGCTTGATATTACAGGGGGCGCGAAGCGGGGAGCTGTTTTTT
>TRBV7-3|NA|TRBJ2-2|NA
CASSPTNRQTGELFF
TGTGCCAGCAGCCCCACGAACAGGCAGACCGGGGAGCTGTTTTTT
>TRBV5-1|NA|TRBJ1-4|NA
CASSSGDGGLVEKLFF
TGCGCCAGCAGCTCTGGAGACGGGGGGCTTGTTGAAAAACTGTTTTTT
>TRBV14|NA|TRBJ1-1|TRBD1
CASSQQGALNTEAFF
TGTGCCAGCAGCCAACAGGGGGCACTGAACACTGAAGCTTTCTTT
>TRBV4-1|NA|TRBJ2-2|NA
CASSVFDRLAGELFF
TGCGCCAGCAGCGTCTTCGACAGACTGGCCGGGGAGCTGTTTTTT
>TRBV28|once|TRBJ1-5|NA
CASSFPGGQPQHF
TGTGCCAGCAGTTTTCCTGGAGGTCAGCCCCAGCATTTT
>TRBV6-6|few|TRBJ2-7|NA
CASTDPGGHEQYF
TGTGCCAGCACCGATCCTGGAGGGCACGAGCAGTACTTC
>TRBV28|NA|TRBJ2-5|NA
CASCRGSQETQYF
TGTGCCAGCTGCAGGGGTTCCCAGGAGACCCAGTACTTC
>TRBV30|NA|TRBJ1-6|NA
CAWSVPGSYNSPLHF
TGTGCCTGGAGTGTCCCAGGGTCCTATAATTCACCCCTCCACTTT
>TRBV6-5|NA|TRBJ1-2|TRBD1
CASSVTGGPYGYTF
TGTGCCAGCAGTGTAACAGGGGGCCCCTATGGCTACACCTTC
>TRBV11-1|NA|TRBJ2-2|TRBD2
CASSFRASGRPGELFF
TGTGCCAGCAGCTTTAGGGCTAGCGGGAGACCCGGGGAGCTGTTTTTT
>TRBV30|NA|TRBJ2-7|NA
CAHPSHSSYEQYF
TGTGCCCACCCGAGCCATTCCTCCTACGAGCAGTACTTC
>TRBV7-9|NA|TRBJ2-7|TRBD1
CASSLGPLGTAYEQYF
TGTGCCAGCAGCTTAGGCCCCCTCGGGACAGCCTACGAGCAGTACTTC
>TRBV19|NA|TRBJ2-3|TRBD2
CASSIGLARTDTQYF
TGTGCCAGTAGTATCGGACTAGCGCGGACAGATACGCAGTATTTT
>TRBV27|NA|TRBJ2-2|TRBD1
CASSLRTGVFGELFF
TGTGCCAGCAGTTTGAGGACAGGGGTTTTCGGGGAGCTGTTTTTT
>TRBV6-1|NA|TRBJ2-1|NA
CASSEGRSALRDEQFF
TGTGCCAGCAGTGAAGGAAGGAGCGCCCTCCGTGATGAGCAGTTCTTC
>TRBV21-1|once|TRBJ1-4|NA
CASSRRHTEKLFF
TGTGCCAGCAGCCGCCGACACACTGAAAAACTGTTTTTT
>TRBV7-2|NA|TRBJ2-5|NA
CASSLGRETQYF
TGTGCCAGCAGCTTAGGCAGAGAGACCCAGTACTTC
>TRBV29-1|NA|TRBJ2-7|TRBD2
CSASGTSGGAYEQYF
TGCAGCGCTTCCGGGACTAGCGGGGGGGCCTACGAGCAGTACTTC
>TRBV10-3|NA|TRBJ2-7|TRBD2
CAISESNTGGPSEQYF
TGTGCCATCAGTGAGTCGAATACGGGAGGGCCTTCCGAGCAGTACTTC
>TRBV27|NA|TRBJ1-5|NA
CASSLSGGGQPQHF
TGTGCCAGCAGTTTATCCGGGGGTGGCCAGCCCCAGCATTTT
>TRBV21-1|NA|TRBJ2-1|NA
CASSNRLAEYNEQFF
TGTGCCAGCAGCAACCGACTAGCGGAGTACAATGAGCAGTTCTTC
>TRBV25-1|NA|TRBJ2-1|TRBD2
CASSETSAPSYNEQFF
TGTGCCAGCAGTGAAACTAGCGCCCCCTCCTACAATGAGCAGTTCTTC
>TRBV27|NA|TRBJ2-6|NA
CASGASSGANVLTF
TGTGCCAGCGGGGCAAGCTCTGGGGCCAACGTCCTGACTTTC
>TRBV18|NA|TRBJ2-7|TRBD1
CASSLDGQGYEQYF
TGTGCCAGCTCACTAGACGGACAGGGATACGAGCAGTACTTC